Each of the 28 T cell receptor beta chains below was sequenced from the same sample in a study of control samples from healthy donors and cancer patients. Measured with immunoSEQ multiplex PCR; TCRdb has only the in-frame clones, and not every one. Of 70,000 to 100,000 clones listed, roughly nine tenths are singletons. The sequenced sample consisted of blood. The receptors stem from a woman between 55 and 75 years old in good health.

This CDR3 reads CASSFGGSAGGDTQYF. In DNA, the CDR3 is TGTGCCAGCAGCTTTGGCGGGAGCGCAGGTGGAGATACGCAGTATTTT. The rearrangement joins TRBV7-9 to TRBJ2-3; 7 positions agree with TRBD2. The junction had 11 bases not matched to a gene; V was cut back by 3 bases and J by 5 bases. The CDR3 covers 16 residues. The germline CDR1 and CDR2 sequences are SEHNR and FQNEAQ (reference sequence).

The CDR3 sequence: CASSLDGATNEKLFF. The CDR3 nucleotides read TGTGCCAGCAGCTTAGACGGAGCAACTAATGAAAAACTGTTTTTT. V is TRBV11-3 and J is TRBJ1-4, with D uncertain. The CDR3 has 15 amino acids. Trimming took 0 bases from V and 0 from J, leaving 5 bases between them. Germline V CDR1 and CDR2: SGHNT, YENEEA.

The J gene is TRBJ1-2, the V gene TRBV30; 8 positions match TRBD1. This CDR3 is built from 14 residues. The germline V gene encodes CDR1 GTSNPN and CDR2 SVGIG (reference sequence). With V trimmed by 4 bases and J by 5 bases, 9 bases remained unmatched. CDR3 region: CAWTGQGLRYGYTF. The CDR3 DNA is TGTGCCTGGACCGGACAGGGTTTGCGGTATGGCTACACCTTC.

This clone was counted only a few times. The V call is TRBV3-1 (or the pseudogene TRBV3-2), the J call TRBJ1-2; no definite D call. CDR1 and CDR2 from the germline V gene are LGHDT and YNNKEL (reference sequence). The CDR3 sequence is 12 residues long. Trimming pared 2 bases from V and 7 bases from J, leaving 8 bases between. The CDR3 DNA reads TGTGCCAGCAGCCAAACCTCTCTTGGCTACACCTTC. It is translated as CASSQTSLGYTF.

CDR3 sequence reads: CASSKSSGADTQYF. The CDR3 DNA sequence: TGCGCCAGCTCCAAAAGTTCCGGAGCAGATACGCAGTATTTT. The chain links TRBV5-1 to TRBJ2-3; no reliable D call. CDR1 is SGHRS and CDR2 is YFSETQ in the germline V gene. The CDR3 is 14 residues long. Trimming cost V 7 bases and J 4 bases, with 16 bases left between them.

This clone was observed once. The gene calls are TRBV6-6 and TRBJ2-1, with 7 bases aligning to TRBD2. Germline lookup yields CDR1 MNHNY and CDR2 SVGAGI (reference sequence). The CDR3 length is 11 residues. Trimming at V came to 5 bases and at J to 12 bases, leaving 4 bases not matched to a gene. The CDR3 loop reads CASSPGLGQFF. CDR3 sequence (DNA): TGTGCCAGCAGTCCCGGACTAGGGCAGTTCTTC.

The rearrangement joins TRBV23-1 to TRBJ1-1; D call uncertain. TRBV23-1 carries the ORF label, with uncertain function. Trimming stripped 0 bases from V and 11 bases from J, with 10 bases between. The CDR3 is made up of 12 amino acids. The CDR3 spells CASSQSWQVAFF. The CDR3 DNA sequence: TGCGCCAGCAGTCAATCGTGGCAGGTTGCTTTCTTT.

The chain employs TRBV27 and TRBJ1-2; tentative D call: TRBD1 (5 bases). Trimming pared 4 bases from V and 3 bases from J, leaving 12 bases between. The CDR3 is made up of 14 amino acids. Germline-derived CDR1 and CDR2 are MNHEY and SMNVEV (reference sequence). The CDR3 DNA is TGTGCCAGCAGTTCAACGACAGCCTACTATGGCTACACCTTC. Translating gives CASSSTTAYYGYTF.

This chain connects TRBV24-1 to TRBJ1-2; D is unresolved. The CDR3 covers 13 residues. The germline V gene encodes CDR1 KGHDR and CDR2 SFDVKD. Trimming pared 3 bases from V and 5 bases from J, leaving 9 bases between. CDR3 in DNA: TGTGCCACCAGTGATAACGTAGGGTATGGCTACACCTTC. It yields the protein CATSDNVGYGYTF.

CDR3 coding DNA: TGTGCCACCGACAGGGGAAAGTCCTACAATGAGCAGTTCTTC. It encodes CATDRGKSYNEQFF. The rearrangement links TRBV19 to TRBJ2-1; 8 bases are shared with TRBD1. Germline V gene data show CDR1 as LNHDA and CDR2 as SQIVND (reference sequence). The CDR3 has 14 residues. V was clipped by 10 bases and J by 1 base; unmatched bases: 6. Together with reference TRBV19 and TRBJ2-1, the CDR3 gives the full variable domain: DGGITQSPKYLFRKEGQNVTLSCEQNLNHDAMYWYRQDPGQGLRLIYYSQIVNDFQKGDIAEGYSVSREKKESFPLTVTSAQKNPTAFYLCATDRGKSYNEQFFGPGTRLTVL.

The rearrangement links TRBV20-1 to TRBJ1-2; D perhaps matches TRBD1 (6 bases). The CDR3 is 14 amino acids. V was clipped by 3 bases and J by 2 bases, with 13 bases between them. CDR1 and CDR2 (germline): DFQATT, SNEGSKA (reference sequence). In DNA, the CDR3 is TGCAGTGCTAGTTCCCCAGGGGTGAACTATGGCTACACCTTC. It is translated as CSASSPGVNYGYTF.

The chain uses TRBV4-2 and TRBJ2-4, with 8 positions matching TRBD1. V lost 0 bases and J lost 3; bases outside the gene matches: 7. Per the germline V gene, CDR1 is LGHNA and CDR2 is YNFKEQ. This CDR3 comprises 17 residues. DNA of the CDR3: TGTGCCAGCAGCCAAGATCGGACAGGGCTGGGCAAAAACATTCAGTACTTC. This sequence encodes CASSQDRTGLGKNIQYF.

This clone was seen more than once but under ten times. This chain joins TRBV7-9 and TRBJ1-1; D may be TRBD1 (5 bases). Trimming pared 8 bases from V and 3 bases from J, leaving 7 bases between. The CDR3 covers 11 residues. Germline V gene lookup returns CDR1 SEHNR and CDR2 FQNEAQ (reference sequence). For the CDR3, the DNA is TGTGCCAGCCAGGGATACACTGAAGCTTTCTTT. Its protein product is CASQGYTEAFF.

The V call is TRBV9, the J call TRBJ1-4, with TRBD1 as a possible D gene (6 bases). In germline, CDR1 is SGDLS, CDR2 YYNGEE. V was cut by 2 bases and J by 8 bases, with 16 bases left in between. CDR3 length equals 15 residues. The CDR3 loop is CASSVSRGGKEKLFF. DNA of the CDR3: TGTGCCAGCAGCGTGTCGAGAGGGGGTAAGGAAAAACTGTTTTTT.

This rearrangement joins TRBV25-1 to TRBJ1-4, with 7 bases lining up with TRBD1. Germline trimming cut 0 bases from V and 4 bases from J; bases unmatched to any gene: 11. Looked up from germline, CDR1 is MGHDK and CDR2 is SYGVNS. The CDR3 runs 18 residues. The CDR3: CASSEYGQEIELNEKLFF. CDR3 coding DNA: TGTGCCAGCAGTGAATATGGACAGGAGATAGAACTTAATGAAAAACTGTTTTTT.

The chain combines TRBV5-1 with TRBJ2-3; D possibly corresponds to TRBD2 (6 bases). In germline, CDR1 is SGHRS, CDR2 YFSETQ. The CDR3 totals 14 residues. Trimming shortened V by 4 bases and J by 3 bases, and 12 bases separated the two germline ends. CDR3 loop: CASSGGEATDTQYF. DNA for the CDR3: TGCGCCAGCAGCGGCGGGGAAGCGACAGATACGCAGTATTTT.

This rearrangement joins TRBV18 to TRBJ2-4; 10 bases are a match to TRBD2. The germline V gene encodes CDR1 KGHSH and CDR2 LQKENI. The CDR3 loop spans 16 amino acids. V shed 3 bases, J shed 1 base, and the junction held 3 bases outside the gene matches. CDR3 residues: CASSPQREGAKNIQYF. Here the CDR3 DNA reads TGTGCCAGCTCACCCCAGCGGGAGGGCGCCAAAAACATTCAGTACTTC.

This CDR3 is CASRRPDSPTEQYF. DNA for the CDR3: TGTGCCAGCAGGCGGCCGGACAGCCCTACTGAGCAGTACTTC. V is TRBV5-4 and J is TRBJ2-7, with a tentative D call TRBD1 (6 bases). The germline V and J ends were trimmed by 5 bases and 7 bases, with 19 bases remaining between them. Germline-derived CDR1 and CDR2 are SGHNT and YYREEE (reference sequence). CDR3 length: 14 amino acids.

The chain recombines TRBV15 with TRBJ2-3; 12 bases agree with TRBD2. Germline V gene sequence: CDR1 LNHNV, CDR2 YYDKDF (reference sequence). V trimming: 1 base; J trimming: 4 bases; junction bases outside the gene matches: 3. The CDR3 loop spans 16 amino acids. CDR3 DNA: TGTGCCACCAGCAGAGGGGCTAGCGGGGGGGCAGATACGCAGTATTTT. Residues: CATSRGASGGADTQYF.

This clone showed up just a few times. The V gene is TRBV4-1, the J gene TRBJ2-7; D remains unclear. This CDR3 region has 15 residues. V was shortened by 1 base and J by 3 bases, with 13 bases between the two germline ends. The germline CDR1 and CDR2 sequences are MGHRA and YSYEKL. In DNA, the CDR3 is TGCGCCAGCAGCCAAGGGTTGGATTCGTACTACGAGCAGTACTTC. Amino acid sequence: CASSQGLDSYYEQYF.

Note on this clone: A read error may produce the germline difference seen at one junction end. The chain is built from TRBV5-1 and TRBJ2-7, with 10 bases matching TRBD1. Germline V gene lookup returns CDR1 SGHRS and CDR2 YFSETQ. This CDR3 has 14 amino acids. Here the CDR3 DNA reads TGCGCCAGCAGCGGAGGGACAGGGGACTACCAGCAGTACTTC. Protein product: CASSGGTGDYQQYF.

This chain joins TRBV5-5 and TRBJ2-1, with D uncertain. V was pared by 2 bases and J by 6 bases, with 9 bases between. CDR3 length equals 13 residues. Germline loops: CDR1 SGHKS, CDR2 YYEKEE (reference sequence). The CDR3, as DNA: TGTGCCAGCAGCTTTATTTTGGGCAATGAGCAGTTCTTC. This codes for CASSFILGNEQFF.

The CDR3 coding sequence is TGTGCTAGTGGGGAACAGGGTCGAACTGAAGCTTTCTTT. Encoded protein: CASGEQGRTEAFF. The chain employs TRBV12-5 and TRBJ1-1, with D perhaps TRBD1 (6 bases). The CDR3 sequence is 13 residues long. The V gene's germline CDR1 is LGHNT and CDR2 FRNRAP. V was clipped by 6 bases and J by 5 bases, with 13 bases between them.

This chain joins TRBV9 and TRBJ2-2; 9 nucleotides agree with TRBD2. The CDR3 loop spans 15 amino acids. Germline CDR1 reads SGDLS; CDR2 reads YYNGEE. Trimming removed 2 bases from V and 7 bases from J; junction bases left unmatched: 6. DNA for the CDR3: TGTGCCAGCAGCGTTACCGGGACTAGCCTCGGGGAGCTGTTTTTT. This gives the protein CASSVTGTSLGELFF.

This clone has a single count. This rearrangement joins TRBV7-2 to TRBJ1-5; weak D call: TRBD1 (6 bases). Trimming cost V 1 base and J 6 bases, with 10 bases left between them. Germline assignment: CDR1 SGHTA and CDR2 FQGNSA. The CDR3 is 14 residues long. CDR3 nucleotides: TGTGCCAGCAGCTTAGAGGGGGGCGGTCAGCCCCAGCATTTT. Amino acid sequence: CASSLEGGGQPQHF.

CDR3: CASSVGTNSPLHF. DNA for the CDR3: TGTGCCAGCAGCGTCGGGACCAATTCACCCCTCCACTTT. This rearrangement joins TRBV9 to TRBJ1-6; perhaps TRBD1 as D (5 bases). The ends were cut back, 2 bases at V and 7 bases at J, with 7 bases in the middle. This CDR3 spans 13 amino acids. Germline V gene sequence: CDR1 SGDLS, CDR2 YYNGEE.

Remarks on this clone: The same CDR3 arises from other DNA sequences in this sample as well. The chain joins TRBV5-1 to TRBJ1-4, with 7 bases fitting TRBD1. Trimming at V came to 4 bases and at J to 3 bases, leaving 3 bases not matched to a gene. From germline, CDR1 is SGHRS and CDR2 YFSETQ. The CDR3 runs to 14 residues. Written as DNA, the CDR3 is TGCGCCAGCAGCCTAGGGGGCCCTAATGAAAAACTGTTTTTT. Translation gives CASSLGGPNEKLFF.

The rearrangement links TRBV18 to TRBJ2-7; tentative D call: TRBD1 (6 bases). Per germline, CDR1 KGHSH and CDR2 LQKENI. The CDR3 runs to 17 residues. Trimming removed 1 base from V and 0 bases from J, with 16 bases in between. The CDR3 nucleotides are TGTGCCAGCTCACCACAAAAAACAGGGCCCTCCTCCTACGAGCAGTACTTC. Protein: CASSPQKTGPSSYEQYF.